The 16 T cell receptor beta chains presented below share a single source sample, sequenced in a study of cytomegalovirus exposure and HLA in healthy donors. The PCR ran on 60 Vbeta and 13 Jbeta primers. The method was immunoSEQ multiplex PCR; TCRdb's version includes in-frame clones alone and lacks a portion of them. The data show some 130,000 clones, roughly 78% seen once. Material: PBMCs. The receptors were gathered from a man aged 25 to 40 in good health.

V is TRBV28 and J is TRBJ1-1, with a tentative D call TRBD1 (6 bases). V gave up 10 bases and J gave up 7 bases, with 25 bases separating them. Germline loops: CDR1 MDHEN, CDR2 SYDVKM. This CDR3 is 15 amino acids long. CDR3 region: CATASGGTRGIEAFF. The CDR3 nucleotides read TGTGCCACCGCCTCGGGGGGGACACGGGGGATTGAAGCTTTCTTT. The whole variable domain, remainder taken from reference TRBV28 and TRBJ1-1, is DVKVTQSSRYLVKRTGEKVFLECVQDMDHENMFWYRQDPGLGLRLIYFSYDVKMKEKGDIPEGYSVSREKKERFSLILESASTNQTSMYLCATASGGTRGIEAFFGQGTRLTVV.

In this sample, this clone turned up once. V usage is TRBV7-9 and J usage is TRBJ2-1; D remains unclear. The germline V and J ends were trimmed by 0 bases and 7 bases, with 4 bases remaining between them. Germline V gene lookup returns CDR1 SEHNR and CDR2 FQNEAQ (reference sequence). This CDR3 contains 12 residues. DNA for the CDR3: TGTGCCAGCAGCTTAGCAGCTAATGAGCAGTTCTTC. Translated, it gives CASSLAANEQFF.

CDR3 nucleotides: TGTGCCAGTAGTACGGACAGTAGCAATCAGCCCCAGCATTTT. The encoded protein is CASSTDSSNQPQHF. J is TRBJ1-5 and V is TRBV19, with D tentatively TRBD1 (6 bases). This CDR3 contains 14 residues. V was cut by 4 bases and J by 0 bases, with 7 bases left in between. Germline CDR1 reads LNHDA; CDR2 reads SQIVND (reference sequence).

The CDR3 region has the DNA TGTGCCAGCAGCAAAGGGGGCCCGACAGGTTATTACGAGCAGTACTTC. Translating gives CASSKGGPTGYYEQYF. This chain uses TRBV21-1 with TRBJ2-7; TRBD1, the D gene given by the table, was not confirmed from the DNA. TRBV21-1 is deemed a pseudogene. The CDR3 totals 16 residues.

The gene calls are TRBV2 and TRBJ2-1; 9 bases line up with TRBD2. This CDR3 comprises 14 residues. The J segment lost 3 bases and the V segment lost 4 bases, leaving 1 base of the junction unmatched. Germline CDR1 reads SNHLY; CDR2 reads FYNNEI. Here the CDR3 DNA reads TGTGCCAGCAGTGGTAGCGGGGGCTACAATGAGCAGTTCTTC. This translates into CASSGSGGYNEQFF.

This sequence joins TRBV14 and TRBJ2-7; 8 positions match TRBD2. The ends lost 6 bases at V and 3 bases at J; junction bases unmatched: 7. CDR3 length: 14 amino acids. In germline, CDR1 is SGHDN, CDR2 FVKESK. CDR3 nucleotide sequence: TGTGCCAGCAGACTCAGCGGGAGTAGCTACGAGCAGTACTTC. Translation: CASRLSGSSYEQYF. Variable domain in full (rest from reference TRBV14 and TRBJ2-7): EAGVTQFPSHSVIEKGQTVTLRCDPISGHDNLYWYRRVMGKEIKFLLHFVKESKQDESGMPNNRFLAERTGGTYSTLKVQPAELEDSGVYFCASRLSGSSYEQYFGPGTRLTVT.

As regards this clone: Germline is not matched at one junction end, which may reflect a read error. The rearrangement joins TRBV7-9 to TRBJ1-1, with D hard to call. This CDR3 has 14 residues. CDR1 and CDR2 from the germline V gene are SEHNR and FQNEAQ (reference sequence). DNA of the CDR3: TGTTCCAGCAGCTTAGCATCGGGGTACACTGAAGCTTTCTTT. This codes for CSSSLASGYTEAFF.

The gene calls are TRBV19 and TRBJ1-1; unclear D gene. CDR3 length equals 12 residues. Trimming took off 8 bases at V and 1 base at J, with 8 bases between the two ends. Germline V gives CDR1 LNHDA, CDR2 SQIVND (reference sequence). The CDR3 spells CASGEGNTEAFF. CDR3 in DNA: TGTGCCAGTGGGGAGGGGAACACTGAAGCTTTCTTT.

The chain joins TRBV5-6 to TRBJ2-3; TRBD2 aligns across 9 bases. This CDR3 has 18 residues. Germline V lookup: CDR1 SGHDT, CDR2 YYEEEE. With 6 bases clipped from V and 5 bases from J, the junction kept 19 bases outside the gene matches. Here the CDR3 reads CASNSHPGLAYKGDTQYF. CDR3 bases: TGTGCCAGCAACTCACATCCGGGACTAGCCTACAAGGGAGATACGCAGTATTTT.

This chain connects TRBV19 to TRBJ2-7; 7 bases are shared with TRBD2. CDR3 length equals 15 residues. V was clipped by 5 bases and J by 7 bases; unmatched bases: 14. Germline V gene lookup returns CDR1 LNHDA and CDR2 SQIVND (reference sequence). The CDR3 loop reads CASSFPAGDLAEQYF. The CDR3 nucleotides are TGTGCCAGTAGTTTCCCCGCGGGAGACTTGGCGGAGCAGTACTTC. Together with reference TRBV19 and TRBJ2-7, the CDR3 gives the full variable domain: DGGITQSPKYLFRKEGQNVTLSCEQNLNHDAMYWYRQDPGQGLRLIYYSQIVNDFQKGDIAEGYSVSREKKESFPLTVTSAQKNPTAFYLCASSFPAGDLAEQYFGPGTRLTVT.

This rearrangement joins TRBV19 to TRBJ1-2; a possible D gene is TRBD1 (6 bases). V lost 1 base to trimming and J lost 5 bases, with 11 bases between them. The CDR3 runs to 14 residues. Per germline, CDR1 LNHDA and CDR2 SQIVND (reference sequence). CDR3 bases: TGTGCCAGTAGTATAGGGGTTGGGACATATGGCTACACCTTC. Translation: CASSIGVGTYGYTF. The whole variable domain, filled in from reference TRBV19 and TRBJ1-2, reads DGGITQSPKYLFRKEGQNVTLSCEQNLNHDAMYWYRQDPGQGLRLIYYSQIVNDFQKGDIAEGYSVSREKKESFPLTVTSAQKNPTAFYLCASSIGVGTYGYTFGSGTRLTVV.

This chain links TRBV14 with TRBJ2-1; 9 positions match TRBD2. CDR1 is SGHDN and CDR2 is FVKESK in the germline V gene. The ends lost 4 bases at V and 6 bases at J; junction bases unmatched: 10. The CDR3 totals 16 residues. Here the CDR3 reads CASSPFGTSLINEQFF. CDR3 DNA: TGTGCCAGCAGCCCCTTTGGGACTAGCCTTATCAATGAGCAGTTCTTC.

The count of this clone is one. The chain combines TRBV19 with TRBJ1-3, with TRBD1 matching 9 bases. CDR3 length: 15 residues. Germline V CDR1 and CDR2: LNHDA, SQIVND (reference sequence). Trimming took 3 bases from V and 5 from J; bases not matched to a gene: 5. The CDR3 loop reads CASSMMTGGRNTIYF. CDR3 in DNA: TGTGCCAGTAGTATGATGACAGGGGGTCGAAACACCATATATTTT.

The J gene is TRBJ1-4, the V gene TRBV11-2, with 12 bases that match TRBD1. The V gene end was trimmed by 4 bases and the J gene end by 10 bases; junction bases not matched to a gene: 16. The CDR3 totals 18 residues. Per germline, CDR1 SGHAT and CDR2 FQNNGV. CDR3 sequence reads: CASSSTSGTGGASRKLFF. The CDR3 coding sequence is TGTGCCAGCAGCTCAACATCCGGGACAGGGGGCGCAAGTCGAAAACTGTTTTTT.

This chain connects TRBV18 to TRBJ2-3, with 13 positions matching TRBD2. Germline V gives CDR1 KGHSH, CDR2 LQKENI. V lost 6 bases, J lost 9 bases, and 9 bases stayed unmatched. This CDR3 contains 15 residues. In DNA, the CDR3 is TGTGCCAGCTCCCAAGGACTAGCGGGAGCGGGGACGCAGTATTTT. This translates into CASSQGLAGAGTQYF. Full variable domain (outside the CDR3, taken from reference TRBV18 and TRBJ2-3): NAGVMQNPRHLVRRRGQEARLRCSPMKGHSHVYWYRQLPEEGLKFMVYLQKENIIDESGMPKERFSAEFPKEGPSILRIQQVVRGDSAAYFCASSQGLAGAGTQYFGPGTRLTVL.

J is TRBJ2-1 and V is TRBV11-3; 9 bases align to TRBD2. J lost 8 bases, V lost 1 base, and 9 bases had no gene match. This CDR3 has 16 amino acids. CDR1 is SGHNT and CDR2 is YENEEA in the germline V gene. The CDR3 bases are TGTGCCAGCAGCTTAGGAGGGTCTAGCGGGAACGATGAGCAGTTCTTC. Translating gives CASSLGGSSGNDEQFF.